One sample yielded the 3 T cell receptor beta chains listed below, sequenced in a study of cytomegalovirus exposure and HLA in healthy donors. 60 Vbeta and 13 Jbeta primers were used in PCR. Some clones are missing from TCRdb's copy, which holds only in-frame ones; the method was immunoSEQ multiplex PCR. The top ten clones hold 6.5% to 7.5% of a sample with roughly 80,000 clones, less than 80% of them seen once. The sequenced sample consisted of PBMCs. The receptors stem from a woman aged 50 to 60 in good health and CMV-seropositive.

For this clone: A junction end diverges from the germline sequence, so it may reflect a read error. The V and J genes are TRBV10-3 and TRBJ2-1, with D perhaps TRBD1 (6 bases). CDR3 length: 11 amino acids. Germline V CDR1 and CDR2: ENHRY, SYGVKD. This chain's CDR3 is CAIIEGQEQFF. In nucleotides, the CDR3 is TGTGCCATCATTGAGGGACAAGAGCAGTTCTTC.

The rearrangement uses TRBV7-8 and TRBJ2-3; the D gene is possibly TRBD2 (5 bases). The CDR3 covers 16 residues. Germline loops: CDR1 SGHVS, CDR2 FQNEAQ. Trimming removed 5 bases from V and 2 bases from J, with 17 bases in between. The DNA for the CDR3 is TGTGCCAGCAGCCAACACGGCTCCGGGAACACAGATACGCAGTATTTT. As protein: CASSQHGSGNTDTQYF.

This clone was detected a few times. The J gene is TRBJ1-5, the V gene TRBV5-5; D remains ambiguous. Trimming removed 0 bases from V and 4 bases from J, with 17 bases in between. Germline V gene data show CDR1 as SGHKS and CDR2 as YYEKEE (reference sequence). The CDR3 spans 17 residues. The CDR3 region has the DNA TGTGCCAGCAGCTTGGAGCATTGGAGGGTATTAAATCAGCCCCAGCATTTT. Its translation is CASSLEHWRVLNQPQHF.